This T cell receptor beta chain originates from a study of blood T cell repertoires in COVID-19. Turning to the study itself: Some COVID-19 samples were acute and others convalescent; all came from the United States, Italy and Spain.

V gave up 7 bases and J gave up 3 bases, with 15 bases separating them. Germline V CDR1 and CDR2: SGHAT, FQNNGV. The CDR3 spans 14 residues. Profiled with immunoSEQ multiplex PCR; TCRdb holds only in-frame clones, not every one. This table holds hundreds of thousands of clones, roughly 90% found once. Sequenced input: PBMCs or T cells enriched from blood (not recorded which). The TCR originated in a woman between 45 and 60 years old who had been exposed to COVID-19. V usage is TRBV11-2 and J usage is TRBJ1-2, with a tentative D call TRBD1 (6 bases). The chain's CDR3 is CASTLFGGHYGYTF. The CDR3 coding sequence is TGTGCCAGCACCCTTTTTGGGGGCCACTATGGCTACACCTTC.